This TCR beta chain was found in a study of metastatic and nonmetastatic thyroid tumors. Authors' processing steps: For papillary thyroid cancer, a distant-metastasis classifier was constructed from CDR3 differences observed across clinicopathological groups. TCRdb re-analyzed the PCR reads through MiXCR. V and J calls and clone size were set by TCRdb, not the authors. The table lists 20,000 or so clones, roughly 29% of them singletons, with less than 15% in the top ten. Patients underwent thyroid surgery, and none had received any treatment before it. The sequenced sample was blood. The sequence was collected from a female donor with papillary thyroid cancer or a benign thyroid nodule (not recorded which). Some clones in this sample may be carry-over from other donors' samples.

The CDR3: CASSQGGRAGQETQYF. DNA of the CDR3: TGTGCCAGCAGCCAAGGGGGGAGGGCCGGGCAAGAGACCCAGTACTTC. V usage is TRBV4-2 and J usage is TRBJ2-5; 7 bases align to TRBD2. The germline CDR1 and CDR2 sequences are LGHNA and YNFKEQ. V shed 1 base and J 2 bases; nucleotides not matched to a gene: 7. CDR3 length equals 16 residues.